Presented here are 5 T cell receptor beta chains from one specimen sequenced in a study of T cells in Graves' hyperthyroidism and ophthalmopathy. Authors of the study amplified TCR beta CDR3 regions from RNA transcripts. The HTBI primer set was used in a first-round RT-PCR of the TCR CDR3. MiXCR, applied by TCRdb to the multiplex PCR reads, yields one record per CDR3 protein. This sample has 400,000 to 500,000 distinct CDR3 sequences, with 13% to 15% found just once. The sequencing input was blood. These receptors all come from a woman aged 18 to 35 with Graves' hyperthyroidism.

The table lists this clonotype with a count of one. At one boundary the junction diverges from the germline segment, which might be a read error. The rearrangement uses TRBV12-3 or TRBV12-4 and TRBJ1-2; the D gene is possibly TRBD1 (5 bases). The CDR3 consists of 12 residues. The DNA of the CDR3 is TGCGCCAGCAACGGGGCGGTATATGGCTACACCTTC. Its translation is CASNGAVYGYTF.

This clonotype was picked up one time. This chain uses TRBV20-1 with TRBJ1-5; no clear D. Germline CDR1 reads DFQATT; CDR2 reads SNEGSKA (reference sequence). This CDR3 is 12 amino acids long. Trimming took off 2 bases at V and 4 bases at J, with 6 bases between the two ends. CDR3 in amino acids: CSARSENQPQHF. The CDR3 coding sequence is TGCAGTGCTAGAAGTGAGAATCAGCCCCAGCATTTT.

This clonotype was detected many times. The genes are TRBV5-1 and TRBJ2-3; 10 nucleotides match TRBD2. V shed 3 bases, J shed 6 bases, and the junction held 10 bases outside the gene matches. The CDR3 is 16 amino acids. From germline, CDR1 is SGHRS and CDR2 YFSETQ. The CDR3 DNA is TGCGCCAGCAGCTGGACTAGCGGACCCTCTAGTGATACGCAGTATTTT. Protein product: CASSWTSGPSSDTQYF.

The table lists this clonotype with a few counts. The chain combines TRBV20-1 with TRBJ1-2; TRBD1 might be the D (6 bases). The CDR3 runs 13 residues. Germline V gives CDR1 DFQATT, CDR2 SNEGSKA (reference sequence). The V gene lost 5 bases and the J gene lost 2 bases, with 12 bases spanning the gap. In DNA form, the CDR3 reads TGCAGTGCTGAGGACAGCCCAAACTATGGCTACACCTTC. Protein sequence: CSAEDSPNYGYTF.

This clonotype occurred many times. The chain has TRBV6-1 and TRBJ1-1; 8 nucleotides align to TRBD1. Trimming removed 4 bases from V and 6 bases from J; junction bases left unmatched: 7. Germline V CDR1 and CDR2: MNHNS, SASEGT. CDR3 length: 14 amino acids. CDR3 nucleotide sequence: TGTGCCAGCAGTGTTTGGACAGGGAGCTCTGAAGCTTTCTTT. The encoded protein is CASSVWTGSSEAFF.